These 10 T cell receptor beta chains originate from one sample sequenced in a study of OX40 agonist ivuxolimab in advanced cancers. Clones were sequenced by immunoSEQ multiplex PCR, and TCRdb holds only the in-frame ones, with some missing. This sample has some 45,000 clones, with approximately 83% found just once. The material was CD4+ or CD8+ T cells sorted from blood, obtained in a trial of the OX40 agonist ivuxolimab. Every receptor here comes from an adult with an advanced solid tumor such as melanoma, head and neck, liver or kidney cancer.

Here the CDR3 DNA reads TGCAGCGTTGCATCGGGGGGTAGCACTGAAGCTTTCTTT. Its protein product is CSVASGGSTEAFF. This chain connects TRBV29-1 to TRBJ1-1; D is perhaps TRBD1 (5 bases). Per germline, CDR1 SQVTM and CDR2 ANQGSEA. This CDR3 contains 13 residues. V lost 4 bases and J lost 4, with 13 bases in between. The variable domain in full, completed from reference TRBV29-1 and TRBJ1-1, reads SAVISQKPSRDICQRGTSLTIQCQVDSQVTMMFWYRQQPGQSLTLIATANQGSEATYESGFVIDKFPISRPNLTFSTLTVSNMSPEDSSIYLCSVASGGSTEAFFGQGTRLTVV.

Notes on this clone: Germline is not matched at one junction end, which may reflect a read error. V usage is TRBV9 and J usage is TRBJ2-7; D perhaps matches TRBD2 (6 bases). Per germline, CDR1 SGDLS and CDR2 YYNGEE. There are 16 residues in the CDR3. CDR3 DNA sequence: TGTGCCAGCAGCGTAGACGGGACGGGAGCCTCCCACGAGCAGTACTTC. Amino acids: CASSVDGTGASHEQYF.

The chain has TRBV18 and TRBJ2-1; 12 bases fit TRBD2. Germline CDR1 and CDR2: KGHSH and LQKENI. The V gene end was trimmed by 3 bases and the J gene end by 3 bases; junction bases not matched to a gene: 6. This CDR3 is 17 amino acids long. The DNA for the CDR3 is TGTGCCAGCTCACCCTCTAGCGGGAGGGTTAACTACAATGAGCAGTTCTTC. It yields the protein CASSPSSGRVNYNEQFF.

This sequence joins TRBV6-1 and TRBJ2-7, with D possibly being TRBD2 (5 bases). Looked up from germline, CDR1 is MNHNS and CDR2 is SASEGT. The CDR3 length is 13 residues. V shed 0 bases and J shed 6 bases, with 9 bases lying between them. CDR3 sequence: CASSEAGRGEQYF. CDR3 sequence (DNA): TGTGCCAGCAGTGAAGCGGGTCGGGGCGAGCAGTACTTC.

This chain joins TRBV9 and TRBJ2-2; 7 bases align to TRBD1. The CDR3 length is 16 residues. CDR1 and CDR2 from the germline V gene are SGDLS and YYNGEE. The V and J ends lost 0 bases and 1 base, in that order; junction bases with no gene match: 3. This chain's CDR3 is CASSVVGTENTGELFF. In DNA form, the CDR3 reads TGTGCCAGCAGCGTAGTGGGGACAGAGAACACCGGGGAGCTGTTTTTT.

This CDR3 reads CASKEGETQYF. The CDR3 DNA reads as TGTGCCAGTAAGGAGGGAGAGACCCAGTACTTC. The rearrangement links TRBV19 to TRBJ2-5, with D perhaps TRBD2 (6 bases). With 7 bases removed from V and 4 bases from J, the gap between germline ends came to 7 bases. Looked up from germline, CDR1 is LNHDA and CDR2 is SQIVND (reference sequence). The CDR3 totals 11 residues. The whole variable domain, filled in from reference TRBV19 and TRBJ2-5, reads DGGITQSPKYLFRKEGQNVTLSCEQNLNHDAMYWYRQDPGQGLRLIYYSQIVNDFQKGDIAEGYSVSREKKESFPLTVTSAQKNPTAFYLCASKEGETQYFGPGTRLLVL.

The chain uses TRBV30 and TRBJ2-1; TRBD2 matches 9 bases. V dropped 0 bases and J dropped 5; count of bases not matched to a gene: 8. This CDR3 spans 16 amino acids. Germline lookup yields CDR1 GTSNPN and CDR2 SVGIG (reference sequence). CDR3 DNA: TGTGCCTGGAGTGTACTTAGCGGGAGTTTCAACAATGAGCAGTTCTTC. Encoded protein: CAWSVLSGSFNNEQFF.

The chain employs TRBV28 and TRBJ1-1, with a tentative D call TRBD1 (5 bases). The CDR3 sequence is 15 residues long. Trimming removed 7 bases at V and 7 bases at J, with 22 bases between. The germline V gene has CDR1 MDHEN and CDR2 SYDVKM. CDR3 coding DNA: TGTGCCAGCAATCTAGTAGGTCGGGGGGACGTTGAAGCTTTCTTT. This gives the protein CASNLVGRGDVEAFF.

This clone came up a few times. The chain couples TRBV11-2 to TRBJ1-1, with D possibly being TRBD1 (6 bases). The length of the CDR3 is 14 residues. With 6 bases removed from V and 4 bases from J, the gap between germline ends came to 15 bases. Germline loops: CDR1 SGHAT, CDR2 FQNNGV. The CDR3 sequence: CASSSQGLGTEAFF. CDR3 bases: TGTGCCAGCAGTTCCCAGGGGTTGGGCACTGAAGCTTTCTTT.

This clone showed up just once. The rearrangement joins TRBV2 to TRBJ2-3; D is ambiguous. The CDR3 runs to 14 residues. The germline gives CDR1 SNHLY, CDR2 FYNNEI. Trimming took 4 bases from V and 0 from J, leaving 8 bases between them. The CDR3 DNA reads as TGTGCCAGCAGTGTGGCGGCTAGCACAGATACGCAGTATTTT. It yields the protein CASSVAASTDTQYF.